This T cell receptor (beta chain) was documented in a study of OX40 agonist ivuxolimab in advanced cancers. General study results and limits: At 0.1 to 3.0 mg/kg and by week 6, clonal expansion occurred in CD4+ and CD8+ blood T cells. CD8+ T cells (on average) carried more expanded clones than CD4+ T cells.

Turning to this clone: Antigen specificity is unknown.

Autoimmune disease history or systemic immunosuppression excluded patients. Generated by immunoSEQ multiplex PCR, the TCRdb table keeps only in-frame clones and is missing some. The sample has about 36,000 clones, over 75% seen once. The TCR sequence derives from an adult with an advanced solid tumor such as melanoma, head and neck, liver or kidney cancer. Specimen: CD4+ or CD8+ T cells sorted from blood, collected in a trial of the OX40 agonist ivuxolimab.

The CDR3 sequence: CASSMGGGSPLHF. DNA of the CDR3: TGTGCCAGTAGTATGGGGGGGGGATCACCCCTCCACTTT. V and J are TRBV19 and TRBJ1-6; tentative D call: TRBD1 (5 bases). Germline CDR1 is LNHDA and CDR2 is SQIVND (reference sequence). V gave up 3 bases and J gave up 10 bases, with 10 bases separating them. This CDR3 has 13 residues.